The 16 T cell receptor beta chains presented below share a single source sample, sequenced in a study of cytomegalovirus exposure and HLA in healthy donors. PCR amplification relied on 60 Vbeta primers (plus 13 Jbeta primers). The method was immunoSEQ multiplex PCR; TCRdb's version includes in-frame clones alone and lacks a portion of them. The repertoire holds about 84,000 clones, with around three fifths as singletons. What was sequenced was PBMCs. These TCRs come from a woman aged 40 to 49 in good health and CMV-seropositive.

This rearrangement joins TRBV4-3 to TRBJ1-5, with 12 nucleotides matching TRBD1. Trimming removed 3 bases from V and 4 bases from J; junction bases left unmatched: 1. The CDR3 length is 15 residues. Germline lookup yields CDR1 LGHNA and CDR2 YSLEER. CDR3 sequence (DNA): TGCGCCAGCAGCCAGGGACAGGGGGCAAATCAGCCCCAGCATTTT. Protein: CASSQGQGANQPQHF.

The CDR3 here is CASSERQQGNTGELFF. The DNA of the CDR3 is TGTGCCAGCAGTGAACGTCAACAGGGGAACACCGGGGAGCTGTTTTTT. This rearrangement joins TRBV6-1 to TRBJ2-2; D is possibly TRBD1 (6 bases). CDR3 length equals 16 residues. V shed 2 bases and J shed 1 base, with 11 bases lying between them. The germline gives CDR1 MNHNS, CDR2 SASEGT.

V and J are TRBV6-5 and TRBJ1-4, with D hard to call. CDR1 is MNHEY and CDR2 is SVGAGI in the germline V gene. The CDR3 runs to 15 residues. Trimming took off 0 bases at V and 7 bases at J, with 12 bases between the two ends. The CDR3 spells CASSYSTPRGEKLFF. The CDR3 region has the DNA TGTGCCAGCAGTTACTCGACTCCCCGGGGTGAAAAACTGTTTTTT.

The chain has TRBV6-6 and TRBJ1-2; a possible D gene is TRBD1 (6 bases). Trimming took off 5 bases at V and 8 bases at J, with 24 bases between the two ends. The CDR3 contains 16 residues. The germline V gene encodes CDR1 MNHNY and CDR2 SVGAGI (reference sequence). The CDR3 is CASSAEITGSLFGYTF. The CDR3 region has the DNA TGTGCCAGCAGTGCGGAGATTACAGGGTCCCTTTTCGGCTACACCTTC.

The chain employs TRBV13 and TRBJ1-4; tentative D call: TRBD1 (6 bases). Germline V gene lookup returns CDR1 PRHDT and CDR2 FYEKMQ (reference sequence). The CDR3 spans 17 residues. Deletions cut 4 bases from V and 4 bases from J, with 19 bases between. CDR3 region: CASSSRRWGLINEKLFF. CDR3 nucleotide sequence: TGTGCCAGCAGCTCCCGTAGGTGGGGGCTTATTAATGAAAAACTGTTTTTT.

The V gene is TRBV27, the J gene TRBJ2-6, with D hard to call. Trimming removed 3 bases from V and 0 bases from J, with 6 bases in between. Looked up from germline, CDR1 is MNHEY and CDR2 is SMNVEV (reference sequence). This CDR3 spans 15 amino acids. The CDR3 spells CASSFRNSGANVLTF. The CDR3 DNA is TGTGCCAGCAGTTTCAGGAACTCTGGGGCCAACGTCCTGACTTTC.

The chain links TRBV7-9 to TRBJ2-7; TRBD2 matches at 9 bases. The germline gives CDR1 SEHNR, CDR2 FQNEAQ (reference sequence). The CDR3 is 13 amino acids. Trimming cost V 11 bases and J 3 bases; bases outside gene matches: 8. CDR3 in amino acids: CASMASGIYEQYF. CDR3 sequence (DNA): TGTGCCTCCATGGCTAGCGGGATCTACGAGCAGTACTTC.

V gene TRBV2 combines with J gene TRBJ2-5, with D possibly TRBD1 on 6 matching bases. The CDR3 consists of 12 residues. Germline CDR1 reads SNHLY; CDR2 reads FYNNEI. V lost 10 bases to trimming and J lost 4 bases, with 13 bases between them. Written as DNA, the CDR3 is TGTGCCATCAAGGACAGCGGAGAGACCCAGTACTTC. This translates into CAIKDSGETQYF.

This sequence joins TRBV11-2 and TRBJ1-2; D gene unclear. Germline V gene data show CDR1 as SGHAT and CDR2 as FQNNGV. CDR3 size: 16 residues. Trimming shortened V by 4 bases and J by 0 bases, and 15 bases separated the two germline ends. Written as DNA, the CDR3 is TGTGCCAGCAGCTCCCCCGGAAGGCAGGCTAACTATGGCTACACCTTC. Translated: CASSSPGRQANYGYTF.

This clone appeared a few times. V gene TRBV4-3 combines with J gene TRBJ2-7; TRBD1 aligns across 7 bases. The germline CDR1 and CDR2 sequences are LGHNA and YSLEER. The CDR3 consists of 15 residues. The V segment lost 4 bases and the J segment 3 bases; nucleotides outside the gene matches: 9. The CDR3 sequence: CASSLLKGQNYEQYF. In DNA, the CDR3 is TGCGCCAGCAGCCTTCTCAAGGGACAGAACTACGAGCAGTACTTC.

V usage is TRBV10-3 and J usage is TRBJ2-7; 11 nucleotides line up with TRBD2. The CDR3 runs to 17 residues. Germline CDR1 reads ENHRY; CDR2 reads SYGVKD. Germline trimming cut 3 bases from V and 7 bases from J; bases unmatched to any gene: 14. CDR3 residues: CAISDRTSGLRTEEQYF. CDR3 bases: TGTGCCATCAGTGACCGGACTAGCGGGCTCCGAACAGAAGAGCAGTACTTC.

This chain joins TRBV5-1 and TRBJ1-5; perhaps TRBD1 as D (5 bases). Deletions cut 0 bases from V and 7 bases from J, with 11 bases between. Germline lookup yields CDR1 SGHRS and CDR2 YFSETQ. This CDR3 is built from 14 residues. CDR3 sequence: CASSLEGARQPQHF. DNA of the CDR3: TGCGCCAGCAGCTTGGAAGGGGCGAGGCAGCCCCAGCATTTT.

The rearrangement uses TRBV5-6 and TRBJ2-4; 11 positions match TRBD1. V shed 4 bases, J shed 10 bases, and the junction held 16 bases outside the gene matches. The V gene's germline CDR1 is SGHDT and CDR2 YYEEEE. The CDR3 contains 17 residues. The CDR3 DNA reads as TGTGCCAGCAGCCAGGACAGGGGGCGGCCATTTAGGTTAATTCAGTACTTC. Translation gives CASSQDRGRPFRLIQYF.

The V and J genes are TRBV11-2 and TRBJ2-7; D possibly corresponds to TRBD1 (5 bases). The CDR3 has 13 amino acids. V was pared by 4 bases and J by 11 bases, with 18 bases between. Per the germline V gene, CDR1 is SGHAT and CDR2 is FQNNGV. The CDR3 spells CASSSNLQGTEYF. CDR3 nucleotides: TGTGCCAGCAGCTCGAATCTTCAGGGCACGGAGTACTTC.

This clone was recorded a few times. The chain carries TRBV28 and TRBJ2-7; TRBD2 matches at 15 bases. Germline-derived CDR1 and CDR2 are MDHEN and SYDVKM. V lost 7 bases and J lost 5; bases outside the gene matches: 3. The CDR3 is 14 residues long. The CDR3 region has the DNA TGTGCCAGCACCCGGACTAGCGGGAGGGACGAGCAGTACTTC. Translation gives CASTRTSGRDEQYF. The complete variable domain, with remaining parts taken from reference TRBV28 and TRBJ2-7, reads DVKVTQSSRYLVKRTGEKVFLECVQDMDHENMFWYRQDPGLGLRLIYFSYDVKMKEKGDIPEGYSVSREKKERFSLILESASTNQTSMYLCASTRTSGRDEQYFGPGTRLTVT.

This chain links TRBV19 with TRBJ2-5, with 11 bases that match TRBD1. CDR1 is LNHDA, CDR2 SQIVND, per germline (reference sequence). The V segment lost 3 bases and the J segment 3 bases; nucleotides outside the gene matches: 3. The CDR3 is made up of 15 amino acids. The CDR3 DNA reads as TGTGCCAGTAGTATTTGGACAGGGGGCGAAGAGACCCAGTACTTC. This codes for CASSIWTGGEETQYF.